This is a list of T cell receptor beta chains from one sample in a study of identical twins. TCRdb analysed the 5' RACE reads with MiXCR anew, one entry per CDR3 protein. The sample yields 450,000 to 500,000 distinct CDR3 sequences, roughly 13% seen once. These same data were also listed under a study on yellow fever vaccine responses in identical twins.

Sequencing used CD4+ T cells sorted from blood. The origin of the receptors is a woman aged 18-29 years in good health. Each CDR3 is given with its conserved first and last residue. D genes are given only for firm matches. Rows may omit the clone size; those that give it use once, few, many or a size class.

TRBD2,TRBJ2-3,few,TRBV4-3,CASSRGTASGVSTDTQYF,TGCGCCAGCAGCCGCGGGACTGCTAGCGGGGTCAGCACAGATACGCAGTATTTT
-,TRBJ2-7,-,TRBV6-1,CASTVSIGSSYEQYF,TGTGCCAGCACAGTTAGCATAGGGAGCTCCTACGAGCAGTACTTC
-,TRBJ2-3,-,TRBV7-6,CASSSTGTPPDTQYF,TGTGCCAGCAGCTCCACAGGGACCCCCCCAGATACGCAGTATTTT
TRBD1,TRBJ2-5,few,TRBV24-1,CATSDPRQGISPRETQYF,TGTGCCACCAGTGATCCTCGACAGGGGATCAGCCCCCGGGAGACCCAGTACTTC
-,TRBJ2-3,few,TRBV6-6,CASRPPGADTQYF,TGTGCCAGCAGACCCCCCGGGGCAGATACGCAGTATTTT
-,TRBJ1-5,few,TRBV7-2,CASSFGTIQPQHF,TGTGCCAGCAGCTTCGGGACAATTCAGCCCCAGCATTTT
TRBD2,TRBJ2-5,few,TRBV5-1,CASSLAGLAGVETQYF,TGCGCCAGCAGCTTGGCCGGGTTAGCGGGAGTAGAGACCCAGTACTTC
-,TRBJ1-2,-,TRBV4-3,CASSQETTLPIYYTF,TGCGCCAGCAGCCAAGAGACCACCCTCCCGATTTACTACACCTTC
TRBD1,TRBJ1-2,-,TRBV12-3/TRBV12-4,CASSLRTGAPRGF,TGTGCCAGCAGTTTACGGACAGGGGCGCCGCGTGGCTTC
-,TRBJ2-7,-,TRBV25-1,CASSDGGHVFEQYF,TGTGCCAGCAGTGACGGGGGGCACGTCTTCGAGCAGTACTTC
TRBD2,TRBJ2-2,-,TRBV4-3,CASSLTSGRNTGELFF,TGCGCCAGCAGCCTGACTAGCGGGAGAAACACCGGGGAGCTGTTTTTT
-,TRBJ1-2,-,TRBV5-1,CASKVGGNGYTF,TGCGCCAGCAAGGTCGGTGGGAATGGCTACACCTTC
-,TRBJ2-7,-,TRBV2,CASSDLKSRGEQYF,TGTGCCAGCAGTGACCTTAAGAGCCGGGGCGAGCAGTACTTC
TRBD2,TRBJ2-2,-,TRBV5-1,CASSRGLAANTGELFF,TGCGCCAGCAGTCGAGGACTAGCGGCGAACACCGGGGAGCTGTTTTTT
-,TRBJ1-1,few,TRBV30,CAWSVGQGASTFF,-
-,TRBJ1-5,-,TRBV2,CASSPDSLNQPQHF,TGTGCCAGCAGTCCGGACAGCCTCAATCAGCCCCAGCATTTT
TRBD2,TRBJ2-7,-,TRBV6-1,CASSSIGVAGHEQYF,TGTGCCAGCAGCTCCATTGGAGTAGCGGGCCACGAGCAGTACTTC
-,TRBJ2-1,-,TRBV7-9,CASSIYWGLEQFF,TGTGCCAGCAGCATCTATTGGGGGCTTGAGCAGTTCTTC
TRBD1,TRBJ2-1,-,TRBV27,CASSVLGQGNNEQFF,TGTGCCAGCAGTGTTCTCGGACAGGGAAACAATGAGCAGTTCTTC
-,TRBJ1-1,many,TRBV5-1,CASSLEGSITEAFF,TGCGCCAGCAGCTTGGAAGGAAGTATAACTGAAGCTTTCTTT